The 10 T cell receptor beta chains given below trace back to one sample, sequenced in a study of blood T cell repertoires in COVID-19. Only in-frame clones appear in the TCRdb table, and some are missing; sequencing was by immunoSEQ multiplex PCR. This sample has roughly 350,000 clones, with roughly 86% found just once. What was sequenced was peripheral blood. The receptors derive from an older woman with COVID-19, enrolled during active disease.

The chain employs TRBV30 and TRBJ2-2; TRBD1 might be the D (6 bases). The CDR3 is 13 amino acids. Deletions cut 8 bases from V and 5 bases from J, with 15 bases between. Germline CDR1 reads GTSNPN; CDR2 reads SVGIG (reference sequence). CDR3 sequence (DNA): TGTGCCGAAGACAGGAGAAGTACCGGGGAGCTGTTTTTT. Translating gives CAEDRRSTGELFF.

This clone appeared once. The rearrangement joins TRBV4-1 to TRBJ1-4; the D is unclear. Germline loops: CDR1 MGHRA, CDR2 YSYEKL. Trimming stripped 1 base from V and 8 bases from J, with 17 bases between. The CDR3 consists of 16 residues. The CDR3 DNA reads TGCGCCAGCAGCCAAGGAAATTCCTGGGAGGGAGAAAAACTGTTTTTT. This codes for CASSQGNSWEGEKLFF.

The rearrangement uses TRBV5-4 and TRBJ2-5, with TRBD1 matching over 11 bases. Germline V gene sequence: CDR1 SGHNT, CDR2 YYREEE (reference sequence). This CDR3 contains 16 residues. With V trimmed by 3 bases and J by 7 bases, 11 bases remained unmatched. CDR3 sequence reads: CASSSPGQGEGMTQYF. In nucleotides, the CDR3 is TGTGCCAGCAGCTCCCCGGGACAGGGGGAGGGGATGACCCAGTACTTC.

This clone has just a few counts. The V call is TRBV4-1, the J call TRBJ2-3; 11 positions match TRBD2. This CDR3 contains 18 residues. Trimming removed 0 bases from V and 0 bases from J; junction bases left unmatched: 5. CDR1 is MGHRA, CDR2 YSYEKL, per germline. The CDR3 reads CASSQDPGLAVSTDTQYF. CDR3 coding DNA: TGCGCCAGCAGCCAAGATCCGGGACTAGCGGTTAGCACAGATACGCAGTATTTT.

The chain combines TRBV27 with TRBJ1-1; D perhaps matches TRBD1 (6 bases). With 6 bases removed from V and 5 bases from J, the gap between germline ends came to 13 bases. CDR1 is MNHEY, CDR2 SMNVEV, per germline (reference sequence). This CDR3 region has 13 residues. Here the CDR3 reads CASSPTGSTEAFF. The CDR3 region has the DNA TGTGCCAGCAGCCCGACAGGTTCTACTGAAGCTTTCTTT.

This clone is a singleton in its sample. This chain joins TRBV5-4 and TRBJ1-2, with 8 bases identical to TRBD1. The V and J ends lost 5 bases and 8 bases, in that order; junction bases with no gene match: 8. CDR3 length: 13 residues. The germline gives CDR1 SGHNT, CDR2 YYREEE (reference sequence). CDR3: CASRSTGGEGYTF. The CDR3 DNA reads TGTGCCAGCAGAAGCACAGGGGGTGAAGGCTACACCTTC.

The V and J genes are TRBV30 and TRBJ1-5; D may be TRBD1 (5 bases). V shed 0 bases and J shed 9 bases, with 12 bases lying between them. CDR3 length: 13 amino acids. CDR1 is GTSNPN, CDR2 SVGIG, per germline (reference sequence). The CDR3 protein is CAWSVNRLSPQHF. In DNA form, the CDR3 reads TGTGCCTGGAGTGTTAACAGGTTATCGCCCCAGCATTTT.

The V gene is TRBV5-1, the J gene TRBJ1-1, with D maybe TRBD1 (5 bases). CDR3 length: 14 residues. Germline V CDR1 and CDR2: SGHRS, YFSETQ. V was shortened by 4 bases and J by 1 base, with 11 bases between the two germline ends. CDR3 residues: CASSRMGPNTEAFF. The CDR3 DNA reads TGCGCCAGCAGCCGCATGGGGCCGAACACTGAAGCTTTCTTT.

This chain links TRBV19 with TRBJ1-1; no definite D call. V lost 1 base, J lost 10 bases, and 10 bases lay in between. The CDR3 is made up of 12 amino acids. Germline CDR1 reads LNHDA; CDR2 reads SQIVND (reference sequence). CDR3 amino acids: CASSIGNSGAFF. Written as DNA, the CDR3 is TGTGCCAGTAGTATAGGTAACAGTGGAGCTTTCTTT.

The V gene is TRBV2, the J gene TRBJ2-1; possibly TRBD2 for D (5 bases). The germline CDR1 and CDR2 sequences are SNHLY and FYNNEI. CDR3 size: 13 residues. Trimming took 6 bases from V and 5 from J, leaving 11 bases between them. CDR3 nucleotides: TGTGCCAGCAGGGCCGGAGGAGACAATGAGCAGTTCTTC. This codes for CASRAGGDNEQFF.